The present TCR beta chain was sequenced within a study of CD8+ T cells in alopecia areata. Study-level information: Treatment of the treated patients consisted of oral tofacitinib, 5 to 10 mg twice daily. The study's findings and limits: Greater clonality was observed in lesional scalp samples, especially alopecia totalis/universalis, versus normal scalp.

The V end lost 7 bases, the J end lost 3 bases, and 14 bases lay between the germline ends. The CDR3 runs to 13 residues. The germline V gene has CDR1 SQVTM and CDR2 ANQGSEA. Regarding this clone: Its antigen remains unidentified.

Following RNA extraction, reverse transcription yielded cDNA that acted as the sequencing template. The data were produced by immunoSEQ multiplex PCR, yet TCRdb's version contains in-frame clones alone and is incomplete. This sample carries 150,000 to 200,000 clones, about 71% of them seen once, and the ten largest clones take roughly 0.91%. Sample treatment: oral pan-JAK inhibitor, 5-10 mg twice daily. The specimen comprised CD4+ T cells sorted from blood, sampled at week 4, from a patient treated with tofacitinib. This receptor was taken from a human donor with alopecia areata. The chain has TRBV29-1 and TRBJ2-3; D gene ambiguous. The CDR3 nucleotides read TGCAGCGCTAAGCAAAGGGTAACAGATACGCAGTATTTT. The encoded protein is CSAKQRVTDTQYF.